This is a list of T cell receptor beta chains from one sample in a study of blood T cell repertoires in COVID-19. The method was immunoSEQ multiplex PCR; TCRdb's version includes in-frame clones alone and lacks a portion of them. The sample has 130,000 or so clones, around 85% seen once. Material for sequencing was peripheral blood. These receptors were obtained from a man between 60 and 70 years old with acute or convalescent COVID-19. Each CDR3 is given with its conserved first and last residue.

TRBV5-6,TRBJ2-5,CASSRGETQYF
TRBV7-9,TRBJ2-7,CASSLGGPNEQYF
TRBV9,TRBJ2-2,CASSVELAGELFF
TRBV27,TRBJ1-6,CASTRDRDNSPLHF
TRBV30,TRBJ2-1,CAGTSGSYEQFF
TRBV7-7,TRBJ1-5,CASSFGQGMQPQHF
TRBV27,TRBJ2-3,CASGRGLAGVDTQYF
TRBV20-1,TRBJ2-1,CSASDPSYNEQFF
TRBV3-1/TRBV3-2,TRBJ1-5,CASSHSGDQPQHF
TRBV10-3,TRBJ1-5,CAISERTGGREPQHF
TRBV7-6,TRBJ2-7,CASSSAGYEQYF
TRBV28,TRBJ1-4,CASSRTGQTNEKLFF
TRBV28,TRBJ1-2,CASSVEMYYGYTF
TRBV18,TRBJ1-5,CASSPDRARNQPQHF
TRBV30,TRBJ1-2,CAWSGTTGAGYTF
TRBV5-8,TRBJ2-2,CASSPWQGREFAGELFF
TRBV12-3/TRBV12-4,TRBJ2-4,CASTPGQGNIQYF
TRBV27,TRBJ1-1,CASSPSPLRGTEAFF
TRBV6-2/TRBV6-3,TRBJ2-2,CASSSSVTGELFF